Below, 27 T cell receptor beta chains from the same sample are listed, as sequenced in a study of beta chain features in type 1 diabetes (dated 2018 in TCRdb). The method behind the library was the immunoSEQ multiplex PCR assay. The entire amount of isolated RNA was reverse transcribed using the High Capacity cDNA Reverse Transcription Kit, so the sequenced TCRB transcripts were expressed ones. TCRdb took over this immuneACCESS table, retaining in-frame rearrangements with V and J assigned. Such tables are incomplete; in checked studies, under half of the missing clones stem from an unresolved V gene, and the remainder is unexplained. For this sample the table gives about 620,000 clones, of which about 16% were detected only once. Roughly 0.098% of the sample is in the top ten clones. The specimen was naive CD4+ T cells from blood. Taken with the paper, the label for cell subset or site translates to: true naive CD4+ T cells. The receptor set was obtained from a man aged 18 to 29 in good health.

This clone came up a few times. CDR3 coding DNA: TGTGCCAGCAGTTTAAGGGGTCGCTATGGCTACACCTTC. Amino acid sequence: CASSLRGRYGYTF. This sequence joins TRBV27 and TRBJ1-2; tentatively, D is TRBD1 (5 bases). Germline lookup yields CDR1 MNHEY and CDR2 SMNVEV (reference sequence). This CDR3 has 13 amino acids. Trimming took 2 bases from V and 4 from J, leaving 8 bases between them.

The V and J genes are TRBV4-1 and TRBJ2-4; D is uncertain. The V gene lost 2 bases and the J gene lost 0 bases, with 8 bases spanning the gap. Per the germline V gene, CDR1 is MGHRA and CDR2 is YSYEKL. This CDR3 region has 15 residues. CDR3 region: CASSQLDLAKNIQYF. Here the CDR3 DNA reads TGCGCCAGCAGCCAATTGGATCTAGCCAAAAACATTCAGTACTTC.

V and J are TRBV28 and TRBJ2-2, with D uncertain. The CDR3 loop spans 16 amino acids. Trimming left V 8 bases short and J 4 bases short, with 20 bases between. In germline, CDR1 is MDHEN, CDR2 SYDVKM. The chain's CDR3 is CASRLPLGPITGELFF. The CDR3 bases are TGTGCCAGCCGCCTCCCCTTAGGGCCGATCACCGGGGAGCTGTTTTTT.

This chain connects TRBV29-1 to TRBJ1-2; D not resolved. This CDR3 has 13 amino acids. V was clipped by 2 bases and J by 0 bases, with 7 bases between them. In germline, CDR1 is SQVTM, CDR2 ANQGSEA. The CDR3 DNA follows: TGCAGCGTTGAAAAGATGGCTAACTATGGCTACACCTTC. Protein sequence: CSVEKMANYGYTF.

The chain uses TRBV4-2 and TRBJ1-5; 9 positions agree with TRBD1. The germline CDR1 and CDR2 sequences are LGHNA and YNFKEQ. Germline trimming cut 3 bases from V and 3 bases from J; bases unmatched to any gene: 6. CDR3 size: 16 residues. CDR3 DNA: TGTGCCAGCAGCCAGACGGACAGGGGAAACAATCAGCCCCAGCATTTT. Translation gives CASSQTDRGNNQPQHF.

V gene TRBV4-2 combines with J gene TRBJ2-1; tentatively, D is TRBD2 (5 bases). V lost 0 bases to trimming and J lost 0 bases, with 6 bases between them. The CDR3 runs 15 residues. From germline, CDR1 is LGHNA and CDR2 YNFKEQ. The CDR3 nucleotides are TGTGCCAGCAGCCAAGATACTAGCTCCTACAATGAGCAGTTCTTC. Amino acid sequence: CASSQDTSSYNEQFF.

The V call is TRBV28, the J call TRBJ1-2, with D hard to call. Between the trimmed V and J ends, which lost 6 bases and 3 bases, there was a span of 11 bases. The CDR3 runs to 13 residues. The germline CDR1 and CDR2 sequences are MDHEN and SYDVKM. The CDR3 DNA reads as TGTGCCAGCAGCCTACTAAAGGACTATGGCTACACCTTC. It yields the protein CASSLLKDYGYTF.

This clone has just a few counts. The chain carries TRBV6-5 and TRBJ2-1; tentatively, D is TRBD1 or TRBD2 (5 bases each). The germline gives CDR1 MNHEY, CDR2 SVGAGI. The CDR3 totals 16 residues. Trimming pared 2 bases from V and 5 bases from J, leaving 16 bases between. The CDR3 loop is CASSYQGGRRNNEQFF. The CDR3 DNA follows: TGTGCCAGCAGTTACCAGGGCGGACGGAGGAACAATGAGCAGTTCTTC.

This clone was seen more than once but under ten times. J is TRBJ1-3 and V is TRBV30; the D gene is possibly TRBD1 (6 bases). Germline assignment: CDR1 GTSNPN and CDR2 SVGIG (reference sequence). V gave up 4 bases and J gave up 5 bases, with 18 bases separating them. The CDR3 runs 15 residues. The CDR3: CAWISRDNARNTIYF. CDR3 DNA sequence: TGTGCCTGGATTTCCAGGGACAACGCAAGAAACACCATATATTTT.

The chain links TRBV29-1 to TRBJ2-1; D remains ambiguous. The ends were cut back, 2 bases at V and 2 bases at J, with 16 bases in the middle. Germline assignment: CDR1 SQVTM and CDR2 ANQGSEA. This CDR3 has 16 amino acids. In nucleotides, the CDR3 is TGCAGCGTTGAACATAGGGCGGCTCTGGCCTACAATGAGCAGTTCTTC. Protein sequence: CSVEHRAALAYNEQFF.

This clone was seen a few times. The chain joins TRBV10-3 to TRBJ2-1, with 11 bases matching TRBD1. The CDR3 sequence is 14 residues long. The J segment lost 9 bases and the V segment lost 3 bases, leaving 4 bases of the junction unmatched. Germline V gives CDR1 ENHRY, CDR2 SYGVKD. As DNA, the CDR3 is TGTGCCATCAGTGAAGGGACAGGGGGGATTGAGCAGTTCTTC. This codes for CAISEGTGGIEQFF.

This clone has just a few counts. The V call is TRBV19, the J call TRBJ2-1; no definite D call. Germline CDR1 reads LNHDA; CDR2 reads SQIVND (reference sequence). The length of the CDR3 is 13 residues. The V gene lost 6 bases and the J gene lost 2 bases, with 8 bases spanning the gap. CDR3 loop: CASSKGTYNEQFF. DNA for the CDR3: TGTGCCAGTAGCAAGGGTACCTACAATGAGCAGTTCTTC.

This clone was detected only a few times. J is TRBJ2-2 and V is TRBV27; 9 bases are shared with TRBD2. The germline gives CDR1 MNHEY, CDR2 SMNVEV (reference sequence). J lost 3 bases, V lost 10 bases, and 3 bases had no gene match. The CDR3 is 13 residues long. This CDR3 reads CATAGGHTGELFF. The CDR3 region has the DNA TGTGCCACCGCGGGAGGGCACACCGGGGAGCTGTTTTTT.

The V and J genes are TRBV9 and TRBJ2-7, with a tentative D call TRBD2 (6 bases). The CDR3 has 15 amino acids. Germline V lookup: CDR1 SGDLS, CDR2 YYNGEE. The ends were cut back, 0 bases at V and 0 bases at J, with 10 bases in the middle. CDR3: CASSVGGLSSYEQYF. The CDR3 coding sequence is TGTGCCAGCAGCGTAGGCGGACTAAGCTCCTACGAGCAGTACTTC.

The V gene is TRBV15, the J gene TRBJ2-7, with D possibly being TRBD1 or TRBD2 (5 bases each). This CDR3 is 17 amino acids long. Germline V gene sequence: CDR1 LNHNV, CDR2 YYDKDF (reference sequence). Trimming cost V 4 bases and J 0 bases, with 19 bases left between them. DNA for the CDR3: TGTGCCACCAGCATAGCGCTTCGGAGCCAGGGCTCCTACGAGCAGTACTTC. Protein sequence: CATSIALRSQGSYEQYF.

Only a few counts were recorded for this clone. The V gene is TRBV5-4, the J gene TRBJ1-2; 7 bases are a match to TRBD1. V trimming: 0 bases; J trimming: 2 bases; junction bases outside the gene matches: 4. This CDR3 is built from 15 residues. Looked up from germline, CDR1 is SGHNT and CDR2 is YYREEE (reference sequence). DNA of the CDR3: TGTGCCAGCAGCTTGGTAGGGGACAGAAACTATGGCTACACCTTC. Protein: CASSLVGDRNYGYTF.

This clone was counted only a few times. V usage is TRBV30 and J usage is TRBJ1-1, with D unresolved. CDR1 GTSNPN and CDR2 SVGIG come from the germline V gene (reference sequence). The CDR3 extends over 15 amino acids. The V end was cut by 0 bases, the J end by 0 bases, with 11 bases between. In DNA form, the CDR3 reads TGTGCCTGGAGTGTACATCTGGGGATGAACACTGAAGCTTTCTTT. It is translated as CAWSVHLGMNTEAFF.

This clone has a handful of counts. J is TRBJ2-2 and V is TRBV9; D perhaps matches TRBD1 (6 bases). Germline V gives CDR1 SGDLS, CDR2 YYNGEE. The CDR3 contains 15 residues. V was clipped by 3 bases and J by 3 bases, with 12 bases between them. CDR3 nucleotides: TGTGCCAGCAGCGATCGACAGGTATACACCGGGGAGCTGTTTTTT. It encodes CASSDRQVYTGELFF.

This clone was observed a few times. This rearrangement joins TRBV28 to TRBJ2-5; D remains ambiguous. The germline V gene encodes CDR1 MDHEN and CDR2 SYDVKM. The length of the CDR3 is 14 residues. The ends were cut back, 6 bases at V and 2 bases at J, with 13 bases in the middle. The CDR3 DNA is TGTGCCAGCAGAAGCCATTGGCAGCAAGAGACCCAGTACTTC. This codes for CASRSHWQQETQYF.

DNA of the CDR3: TGTGCCAGCAGTGTTCCGACAGGGCTTGAAGCTTTCTTT. Its protein is CASSVPTGLEAFF. The chain has TRBV25-1 and TRBJ1-1, with TRBD1 identical over 7 bases. The CDR3 has 13 residues. The V gene's germline CDR1 is MGHDK and CDR2 SYGVNS. V lost 4 bases, J lost 7 bases, and 6 bases stayed unmatched.

The CDR3 loop is CASSLRTGDEQFF. The CDR3 DNA is TGCGCCAGCAGCCTCCGAACCGGGGATGAGCAGTTCTTC. This chain joins TRBV4-3 and TRBJ2-1; a possible D gene is TRBD2 (5 bases). Germline V gene data show CDR1 as LGHNA and CDR2 as YSLEER. Trimming shortened V by 4 bases and J by 8 bases, and 12 bases separated the two germline ends. The CDR3 consists of 13 residues.

This sequence joins TRBV10-2 and TRBJ1-5, with no clear D. Between the trimmed V and J ends, which lost 3 bases and 7 bases, there was a span of 10 bases. This CDR3 comprises 13 residues. Germline values: CDR1 WSHSY, CDR2 SAAADI. CDR3 nucleotide sequence: TGCGCCAGCAGTGACCCCAAGCTCCAGCCCCAGCATTTT. This encodes CASSDPKLQPQHF.

This clone has more than one count but fewer than ten. This chain's CDR3 is CASSFGRGEQFF. The CDR3, as DNA: TGTGCCAGCAGCTTTGGTAGGGGCGAGCAGTTCTTC. This sequence joins TRBV5-8 and TRBJ2-1, with a tentative D call TRBD1 (5 bases). Germline V gene sequence: CDR1 SGHTS, CDR2 YDEGEE. CDR3 length equals 12 residues. V gave up 2 bases and J gave up 10 bases, with 10 bases separating them.

The genes are TRBV23-1 and TRBJ1-2; 12 bases line up with TRBD1. TRBV23-1 carries the ORF label, with uncertain function. The CDR3 has 13 residues. With 10 bases clipped from V and 3 bases from J, the junction kept 3 bases outside the gene matches. CDR3 in DNA: TGCGCCACCGGGACAGGGGGCTACTATGGCTACACCTTC. Its translation is CATGTGGYYGYTF.

The chain links TRBV7-8 to TRBJ1-1; possibly TRBD1 for D (5 bases). This CDR3 has 18 residues. With 5 bases removed from V and 1 base from J, the gap between germline ends came to 23 bases. Per the germline V gene, CDR1 is SGHVS and CDR2 is FQNEAQ. CDR3 loop: CASSAARFFGGANTEAFF. For the CDR3, the DNA is TGTGCCAGCAGCGCAGCCCGCTTTTTTGGCGGGGCGAACACTGAAGCTTTCTTT.

There are a few counts of this clone. The gene calls are TRBV6-5 and TRBJ2-7; D is undetermined. The CDR3 consists of 12 residues. Trimming stripped 4 bases from V and 1 base from J, with 5 bases between. CDR1 is MNHEY, CDR2 SVGAGI, per germline. Here the CDR3 reads CASSSRSYEQYF. Written as DNA, the CDR3 is TGTGCCAGCAGTTCCCGGTCCTACGAGCAGTACTTC.

The chain recombines TRBV12-5 with TRBJ2-7; D gene uncertain. The CDR3 sequence is 12 residues long. The V end was cut by 2 bases, the J end by 2 bases, with 4 bases between. Germline V CDR1 and CDR2: LGHNT, FRNRAP. CDR3 in amino acids: CASGLSPYEQYF. As DNA, the CDR3 is TGTGCTAGTGGTTTGTCCCCCTACGAGCAGTACTTC.